This is a list of T cell receptor beta chains from one sample in a study of OX40 agonist ivuxolimab in advanced cancers. Profiled with immunoSEQ multiplex PCR; TCRdb holds only in-frame clones, not every one. The repertoire includes about 99,000 clones, around 95% of them detected once, and just over 2% sits in the top ten. Sequencing was performed on CD4+ or CD8+ T cells sorted from blood, taken in a trial of the OX40 agonist ivuxolimab. These receptor sequences come from an adult with an advanced solid tumor such as melanoma, head and neck, liver or kidney cancer. Both conserved end residues are part of each CDR3.

TRBJ2-5 | TRBV15 | CATSSQREGQETQYF
TRBJ2-7 | TRBV28 | CASSPLGGSRSYEQYF
TRBJ2-3 | TRBV25-1 | CASSEYIPADTDTQYF
TRBJ2-7 | TRBV11-2 | CASSADYTYEQYF
TRBJ1-1 | TRBV14 | CASSQYRGTGAEAFF
TRBJ1-5 | TRBV5-4 | CASSLLEGDQPQHF
TRBJ2-7 | TRBV7-9 | CASSLPAGAPYEQYF
TRBJ2-3 | TRBV5-6 | CASSLYYPRTDTQYF
TRBJ2-7 | TRBV2 | CASSQLDVLSYEQYF
TRBJ2-1 | TRBV9 | CASSVSGADSYNEQFF
TRBJ2-3 | TRBV5-4 | CASSPPQAGGTDTQYF
TRBJ1-3 | TRBV14 | CASSQFSGNTIYF
TRBJ1-2 | TRBV9 | CASSEGTAPNYGYTF
TRBJ2-4 | TRBV21-1 | CASSLRDGLAKNIQYF
TRBJ1-2 | TRBV4-3 | CASSQEKFGAYGYTF
TRBJ1-1 | TRBV7-9 | CASSSMEQVEAFF
TRBJ2-1 | TRBV19 | CASSFERGFDEQFF
TRBJ1-1 | TRBV5-1 | CASSLMTGPEAFF
TRBJ2-7 | TRBV6-5 | CASSAGQITYEQYF
TRBJ2-7 | TRBV6-5 | CASSYVGSLNEQYF
TRBJ2-3 | TRBV4-1 | CASSQDNRGGFVGTDTQYF
TRBJ1-4 | TRBV27 | CASSFTFLYEDEKLFF
TRBJ2-7 | TRBV11-2 | CASSLSPHEQYF
TRBJ2-1 | TRBV9 | CASSVSQEQFF
TRBJ2-5 | TRBV2 | CASSGGGLDRGPWGTQYF
TRBJ2-1 | TRBV27 | CASSSGLAYNEQFF
TRBJ1-2 | TRBV7-9 | CASSPAGGQGFYGYTF
TRBJ2-5 | TRBV5-1 | CASYPMTGIQETQYF
TRBJ2-5 | TRBV5-4 | CASSTGRPQGTQYF
TRBJ2-1 | TRBV4-1 | CASSQQYNEQFF
TRBJ1-5 | TRBV30 | CAWSAGGPEGPQHF
TRBJ1-2 | TRBV7-8 | CASSFGRDSGGYTF
TRBJ1-5 | TRBV21-1 | CASSTRQGHNQPQHF
TRBJ2-7 | TRBV4-1 | CASSLETGEQYF
TRBJ1-2 | TRBV28 | CASRGGSEYYGYTF
TRBJ2-1 | TRBV14 | CASSHGPGLAGVSDEQFF
TRBJ1-1 | TRBV2 | CASSEGWDRRENTEAFF
TRBJ2-3 | TRBV5-5 | CASSFMDTQYF
TRBJ2-5 | TRBV19 | CASTIGLAEKETQYF
TRBJ2-7 | TRBV27 | CASSLGWAYEQYF
TRBJ2-7 | TRBV13 | CASSSRDRGDEQYF
TRBJ2-1 | TRBV19 | CASSMSFTDNEQFF
TRBJ1-1 | TRBV11-2 | CASCPGHLGDTEAFF
TRBJ2-7 | TRBV28 | CASSSLLAGDDEQYF
TRBJ2-7 | TRBV25-1 | CASSAGTSPSYEQYF
TRBJ1-1 | TRBV9 | CASSVGGAGNTEAFF
TRBJ2-7 | TRBV27 | CASWGFPNSYEQYF
TRBJ2-2 | TRBV28 | CASSTRTGELFF
TRBJ1-1 | TRBV7-3 | CASSPRGEGTEAFF
TRBJ2-7 | TRBV27 | CASSLSGSAYYEQYF
TRBJ2-7 | TRBV19 | CASSIVSGNEQYF
TRBJ2-7 | TRBV4-1 | CASSQGTGEIYEQYF